This TCR beta chain was captured by sequencing in a study of CD8+ T cells in alopecia areata. Study-level background: Treated patients were given 5 to 10 mg oral tofacitinib twice daily.

Once RNA had been extracted, it was reverse transcribed into cDNA to act as the sequencing template. Method: immunoSEQ multiplex PCR; TCRdb's copy keeps in-frame clones and lacks some. The sample consists of about 180,000 clones, 53% of them appearing once. V was pared by 4 bases and J by 6 bases, with 3 bases of the junction left unmatched. The CDR3 is 13 amino acids. Germline V gene data show CDR1 as ENHRY and CDR2 as SYGVKD. Broader study findings: Scalp sample sequencing also detects resident alphabeta T cells of normal skin.

As to this clone: As yet, its antigen is unknown.

The treatment is: oral pan-JAK inhibitor, 5-10 mg twice daily. The sequencing used CD8+ T cells sorted from blood, collected at week 24, from a patient treated with tofacitinib. The chain employs TRBV10-3 and TRBJ2-3; 8 positions agree with TRBD2. This sequence was found in a human donor with alopecia areata. This chain's CDR3 is CAISAGGADTQYF. Here the CDR3 DNA reads TGTGCCATCAGTGCGGGGGGGGCGGATACGCAGTATTTT.